This TCR beta chain stems from a study of identical twins. Overall study results and limits: Modeled out-of-frame TCR alpha sharing in monozygotic twins fell below observed levels. Abundant beta clonotypes from cord blood bore fewer insertions; memory repertoires lacked this pattern. Beta out-of-frame twin sharing showed a weaker excess.

Via MiXCR, TCRdb re-called the 5' RACE reads, giving one row per CDR3 protein. The sample lists 250,000 to 350,000 distinct CDR3 sequences; roughly 8.6% were seen once. CDR3 size: 13 residues. Germline CDR1 is DFQATT and CDR2 is SNEGSKA (reference sequence). The germline V and J ends were trimmed by 3 bases and 2 bases, with 11 bases remaining between them. In this sample, this clonotype turned up many times. The antigen remains unidentified. A further study also used this sample, focusing on yellow fever vaccine responses in identical twins.

This chain connects TRBV20-1 to TRBJ2-7; D is uncertain. The specimen was CD8+ T cells sorted from blood. This receptor was identified in a woman between 18 and 29 years old in good health. In nucleotides, the CDR3 is TGCAGTGCTAGTTTGCCCTCCGCCTACGAGCAGTACTTC. Encoded protein: CSASLPSAYEQYF.